This TCR beta chain was obtained from a study of shared clonotypes between healthy human individuals. Clones were read by immunoSEQ multiplex PCR, and TCRdb kept only the in-frame ones, dropping some. The sample lists some 800,000 clones, approximately 92% occurring once. This CDR3 spans 13 amino acids. V was cut by 0 bases and J by 6 bases, with 6 bases left in between. CDR1 is LNHNV, CDR2 YYDKDF, per germline (reference sequence). CD45RO negativity and positive selection for CCR7 defined naive CD8 cells, a population that excluded terminally differentiated effector memory CD45RA+ cells. The chain links TRBV15 to TRBJ2-1; no firm D call. The sample taken for sequencing was naive CD8+ T cells sorted from blood. This receptor was obtained from a man aged 30 to 45 in good health. The CDR3 loop reads CATSRDWGNEQFF. In DNA, the CDR3 is TGTGCCACCAGCAGAGATTGGGGCAATGAGCAGTTCTTC.